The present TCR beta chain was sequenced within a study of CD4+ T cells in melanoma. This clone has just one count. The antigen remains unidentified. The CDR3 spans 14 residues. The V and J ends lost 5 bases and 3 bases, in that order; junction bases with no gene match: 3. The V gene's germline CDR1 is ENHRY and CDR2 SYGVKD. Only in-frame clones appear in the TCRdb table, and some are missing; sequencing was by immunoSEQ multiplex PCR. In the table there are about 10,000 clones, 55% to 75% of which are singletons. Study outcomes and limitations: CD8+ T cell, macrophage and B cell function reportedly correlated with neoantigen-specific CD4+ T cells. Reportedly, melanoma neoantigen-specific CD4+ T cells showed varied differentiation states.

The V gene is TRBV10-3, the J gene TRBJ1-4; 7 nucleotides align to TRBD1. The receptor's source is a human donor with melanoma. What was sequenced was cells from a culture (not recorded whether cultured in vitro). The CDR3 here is CAISSRGANEKLFF. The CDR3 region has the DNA TGTGCCATCAGTTCCAGGGGGGCTAATGAAAAACTGTTTTTT.